The source of this TCR beta chain is a study of T cell repertoires in cytomegalovirus infection. At the level of the study: Researchers turned to recently identified HLA-C-restricted CMV epitopes as well as well-studied HLA-B-restricted ones. An indication of both CMV infection and matching HLA type came from public TCR beta signatures.

This clonotype was detected a few times. The antigen is undetermined. CDR3 length equals 16 residues. Trimming at V came to 7 bases and at J to 3 bases, leaving 5 bases not matched to a gene. Study results and caveats: HLA-C-restricted CMV clonotypes gave the most frequent clonotype in two of eight donors.

TCRdb reprocessed the reads with MiXCR, giving one entry per CDR3 protein. This sample has approximately 100,000 distinct CDR3 sequences; over 40% occur once, and the top ten carry 74%. The material sequenced was CD8+ T cells from cultured PBMCs, taken from culture after CMV antigen stimulation. The TCR originated in a human donor in good health (CMV status not recorded). Some clones in this sample may be carry-over from other donors' samples. The chain joins TRBV12-3 or TRBV12-4 to TRBJ2-1; 14 positions agree with TRBD2. CDR3 residues: CASKGLAGGYYNEQFF. The CDR3 DNA is TGTGCCAGCAAAGGACTAGCGGGGGGCTACTACAATGAGCAGTTCTTC.